This is a list of T cell receptor beta chains from one sample in a study of graft-versus-host responses after intestinal transplantation. Their antigens are not known. The assay was immunoSEQ multiplex PCR, and TCRdb's table has in-frame clones only and misses some. The repertoire includes about 25,000 clones, around 80% of them detected once, and approximately 0.93% sits in the top ten. The material was unstimulated CD8+ T cells sorted from spleen or lymph node cells, obtained before transplant. The receptors originated from a human donor who was the organ donor for an intestinal transplant. The CDR3 runs from the conserved cysteine through the conserved F or W. A D gene is named only where the DNA matches it firmly. Expanded clones get a size class; other rows say once, few or many, or leave the size out.

TGCGCCAGCAGCCAAGCTCCAGGGAACACTGAAGCTTTCTTT | CASSQAPGNTEAFF | TRBJ1-1 | once | TRBV4-1 | - | 14
TGTGCCAGCAGCTTTATGAACACTGAAGCTTTCTTT | CASSFMNTEAFF | TRBJ1-1 | once | TRBV7-9 | - | 12
TGCAGCGTTGGTGGGTACGAGCAGTACTTC | CSVGGYEQYF | TRBJ2-7 | - | TRBV29-1 | - | 10
TGTGCCAGTAGTATAGATGGGGATGACTTCACAGATACGCAGTATTTT | CASSIDGDDFTDTQYF | TRBJ2-3 | - | TRBV19 | - | 16
TGTGCCAGCTCCCGGGACAGTGAAAAACTGTTTTTT | CASSRDSEKLFF | TRBJ1-4 | - | TRBV21-1 | - | 12
TGTGCCAGCAGCTCCGGGACAGGGGTCGAGCAGTACTTC | CASSSGTGVEQYF | TRBJ2-7 | - | TRBV7-2 | TRBD1 | 13
TGTGCCACCAGCAGCTCTACCTGGGAATCGGACTATGGCTACACCTTC | CATSSSTWESDYGYTF | TRBJ1-2 | - | TRBV15 | - | 16
TGTGCCAGCAGCTTAGGAGGTGGCGGGATGGACGAGCAGTACTTC | CASSLGGGGMDEQYF | TRBJ2-7 | once | TRBV7-6 | - | 15
TGTGCCAGCAGTTACTCTTTGGCAGCCCGTGAAAAACTGTTTTTT | CASSYSLAAREKLFF | TRBJ1-4 | - | TRBV6-5 | - | 15
TGTGCCAGCAGTTTATTCCCCTCCATAGCGGGAGGGGCGAGAAGTGCTAGCACAGATACGCAGTATTTT | CASSLFPSIAGGARSASTDTQYF | TRBJ2-3 | - | TRBV27 | TRBD2 | 23
TGTGCCAGCAGTTACTCTAGCACAGATACGCAGTATTTT | CASSYSSTDTQYF | TRBJ2-3 | - | TRBV27 | - | 13
TGTGCCAGCGGTGCAGGGCCGAACACTGAAGCTTTCTTT | CASGAGPNTEAFF | TRBJ1-1 | - | TRBV6-5 | - | 13
TGCAGCGCTCGTCAGGGGGGGCAGTACGAGCAGTACTTC | CSARQGGQYEQYF | TRBJ2-7 | - | TRBV29-1 | - | 13
TGTGCCAGCAGCTTGGAGGCGGGGGCGACCGAGCAGTACTTC | CASSLEAGATEQYF | TRBJ2-7 | few | TRBV5-4 | - | 14
TGCGCCAGCAGCCAAGAGGAGGGTAACTATGGCTACACCTTC | CASSQEEGNYGYTF | TRBJ1-2 | - | TRBV4-3 | - | 14
TGTGCCAGCAGTTACGGGCTAGCAGGATTATCCGGGGAGCTGTTTTTT | CASSYGLAGLSGELFF | TRBJ2-2 | few | TRBV6-5 | - | 16
TGTGCCAGCAGTTTTTCCGGGCAGTTCACTGAAGCTTTCTTT | CASSFSGQFTEAFF | TRBJ1-1 | - | TRBV27 | - | 14
TGCAGCGTTTTACCGATCGACAGGGGGCTGGATGGCTACACCTTC | CSVLPIDRGLDGYTF | TRBJ1-2 | - | TRBV29-1 | TRBD1 | 15
TGCGCCAGCACTACCGAGGACAAAACAGGGGGCGGCGGTTCCGAGATAGCGAGTGCAGATACGCAGTATTTT | CASTTEDKTGGGGSEIASADTQYF | TRBJ2-3 | - | TRBV5-1 | TRBD1 | 24
TGCGCCAGCAGCCAAGCAGGGGTTGGTTTTAATGCCTATGGCTACACCTTC | CASSQAGVGFNAYGYTF | TRBJ1-2 | - | TRBV4-1 | - | 17
TGTGCCAGCAGCCCAGGTTTAGCGGGGCCGCGATACAATGAGCAGTTCTTC | CASSPGLAGPRYNEQFF | TRBJ2-1 | - | TRBV9 | TRBD2 | 17
TGCAGCGTTGAGGGGACAGGGCGAGACTACGAGCAGTACTTC | CSVEGTGRDYEQYF | TRBJ2-7 | - | TRBV29-1 | TRBD1 | 14
TGCGCCAGCAGGGCTTACCTCGGGACTAGCGGGAGATTCTACACCGGGGAGCTGTTTTTT | CASRAYLGTSGRFYTGELFF | TRBJ2-2 | - | TRBV10-2 | TRBD2 | 20
TGCGCCAGCAGCCAAGGGGTTTTAGCGGATAGCACAGATACGCAGTATTTT | CASSQGVLADSTDTQYF | TRBJ2-3 | - | TRBV4-1 | - | 17
TGTGCCAGCAGTTTGTTCGGTGGGTTGAACACTGAAGCTTTCTTT | CASSLFGGLNTEAFF | TRBJ1-1 | once | TRBV5-4 | - | 15
TGTGCCAGCAGCTTGCCCCAGGGAGCCGAGCAGTACTTC | CASSLPQGAEQYF | TRBJ2-7 | - | TRBV5-5 | - | 13
TGTGCCAGCTCACCATCCGGGACAGGCGTCTACAATGAGCAGTTCTTC | CASSPSGTGVYNEQFF | TRBJ2-1 | - | TRBV18 | TRBD1 | 16
TGTGCCAGTAGTATTGGGCTAGCGGCACCCTACGAGCAGTACTTC | CASSIGLAAPYEQYF | TRBJ2-7 | - | TRBV19 | TRBD2 | 15
TGTGCCAGCAGCTTTGGTGAGGGACTAGCGGTACTGTTCTTC | CASSFGEGLAVLFF | TRBJ2-1 | - | TRBV5-6 | TRBD2 | 14
TGTGCCAGCAGCTTAAGTCAGGGCTCCTACAATGAGCAGTTCTTC | CASSLSQGSYNEQFF | TRBJ2-1 | - | TRBV7-6 | - | 15
TGTGCCAGCAGCCTATACAACAATGAGCAGTTCTTC | CASSLYNNEQFF | TRBJ2-1 | - | TRBV11-3 | - | 12
TGTGCCAGCAGTCAGGGACCGAGTAATCAACCCCAGCATTTT | CASSQGPSNQPQHF | TRBJ1-5 | - | TRBV6-5 | - | 14
TGTGCCAGCAGTTTATCTTTAGGGCCCCAGCATTTT | CASSLSLGPQHF | TRBJ1-5 | - | TRBV27 | - | 12